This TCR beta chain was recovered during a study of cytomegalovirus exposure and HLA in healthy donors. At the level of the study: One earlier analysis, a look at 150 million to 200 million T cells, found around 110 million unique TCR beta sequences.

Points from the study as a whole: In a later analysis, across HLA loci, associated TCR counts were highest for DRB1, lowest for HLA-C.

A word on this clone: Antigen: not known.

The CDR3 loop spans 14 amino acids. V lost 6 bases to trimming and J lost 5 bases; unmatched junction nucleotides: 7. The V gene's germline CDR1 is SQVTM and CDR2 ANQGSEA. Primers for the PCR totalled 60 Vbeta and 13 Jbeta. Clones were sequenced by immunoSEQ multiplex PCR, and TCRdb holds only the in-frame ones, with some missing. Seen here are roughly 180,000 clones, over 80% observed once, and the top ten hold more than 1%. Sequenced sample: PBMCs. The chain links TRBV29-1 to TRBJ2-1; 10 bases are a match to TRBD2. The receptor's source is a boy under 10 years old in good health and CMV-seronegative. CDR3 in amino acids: CSVATGTSDNEQFF. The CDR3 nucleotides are TGCAGCGTCGCGACCGGGACTAGCGACAATGAGCAGTTCTTC.